This record covers a single T cell receptor (beta chain). The CDR3 spans 15 residues. Germline V gives CDR1 MDHEN, CDR2 SYDVKM. J was trimmed by 1 base and V by 5 bases; bases with no gene match: 6. The record originates from a study of blood T cell repertoires in COVID-19. Study-level background: PBMCs, B-cell-depleted T cells, or T cells were the source of the cDNA or gDNA that made up the material.

Authors' processing steps: Quantification of nucleated cells was approximated via reference gene primer amplification. Measured with immunoSEQ multiplex PCR; TCRdb has only the in-frame clones, and not every one. V and J calls and clone size are given by that table; D and trimming were obtained from the DNA. The data hold around 140,000 clones, with over 75% observed a single time. The TCR sequence derives from a woman aged 50 to 65 with acute or convalescent COVID-19. The chain carries TRBV28 and TRBJ2-3; 7 positions agree with TRBD2. The source material was peripheral blood. The CDR3 DNA reads as TGTGCCAGCAGTAGAGCGGGGCTCCGCACAGATACGCAGTATTTT. Translating it yields CASSRAGLRTDTQYF.